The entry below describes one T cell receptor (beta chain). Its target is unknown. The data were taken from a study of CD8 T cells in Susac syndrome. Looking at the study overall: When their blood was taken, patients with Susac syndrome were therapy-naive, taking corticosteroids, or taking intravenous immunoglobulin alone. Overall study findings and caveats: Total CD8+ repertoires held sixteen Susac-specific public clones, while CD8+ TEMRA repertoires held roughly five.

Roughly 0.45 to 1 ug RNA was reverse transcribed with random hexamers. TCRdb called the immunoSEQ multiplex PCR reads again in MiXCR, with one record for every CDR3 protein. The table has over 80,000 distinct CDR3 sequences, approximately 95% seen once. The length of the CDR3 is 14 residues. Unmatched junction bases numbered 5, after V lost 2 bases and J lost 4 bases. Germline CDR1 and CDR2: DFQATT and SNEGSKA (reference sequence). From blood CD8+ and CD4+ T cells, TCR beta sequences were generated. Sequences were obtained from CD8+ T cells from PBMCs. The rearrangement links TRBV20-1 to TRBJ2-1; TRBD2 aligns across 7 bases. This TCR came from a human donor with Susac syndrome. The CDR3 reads CSARKLAFYNEQFF. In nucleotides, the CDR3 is TGCAGTGCTAGAAAACTAGCGTTTTACAATGAGCAGTTCTTC.